Listed here is a single T cell receptor beta chain. Its antigen is not identified. This entry is derived from a study of CXCR3-negative and CXCR3-positive naive CD8 T cells. Study overall: TRB reads totalled about 140 million, about 1.5 +/- 0.3 million per library. Overall study results and limits: Cryopreservation partially decreased CXCR3 expression, and most assays used fresh PBMCs. More hydrophobic TRB CDR3s occurred in CXCR3-positive than in CXCR3-negative naive cells.

The CDR3 runs 13 residues. UMI-tagged TRB cDNA libraries were built via 5' RACE. TCRdb re-called the 5' RACE reads; every CDR3 protein appears as one record, without DNA. This table holds about 150,000 distinct CDR3 sequences. Material: naive CXCR3+ CD8+ T cells from blood. Subset of the sample: CD45RO-CCR7+CD27+CD95- naive CD8+ T cells expressing CXCR3 (TNR3+). The V gene is TRBV12-3 or TRBV12-4, the J gene TRBJ1-1; as DNA is missing, the TRBD1 call by TCRdb cannot be tested. The TCR comes from a human donor in good health. Some clones in this sample may be carry-over from other donors' samples. The CDR3: CASSSGGGTEAFF.